This entry lists 18 T cell receptor beta chains sequenced from one sample in a study of T cell changes during pregnancy in multiple sclerosis. Repertoires were generated with immunoSEQ multiplex PCR, while TCRdb's copy carries only in-frame clones and drops some. The sample shows over 30,000 clones, around 90% of them seen only once. This sample comprised CD8+ T cells from peripheral blood mononuclear cells, obtained in the third trimester of pregnancy. These receptors were collected from a female donor with multiple sclerosis, enrolled in a pregnancy study.

CDR3 coding DNA: TGTGCCACCAGCAGAGATGTGCAGGACACCTACGAGCAGTACTTC. This encodes CATSRDVQDTYEQYF. This chain joins TRBV15 and TRBJ2-7; possible D gene TRBD1, 5 bases. Trimming pared 0 bases from V and 2 bases from J, leaving 11 bases between. Germline V lookup: CDR1 LNHNV, CDR2 YYDKDF (reference sequence). This CDR3 is 15 amino acids long.

The chain couples TRBV9 to TRBJ2-3; 11 nucleotides match TRBD2. Trimming at V came to 2 bases and at J to 5 bases, leaving 13 bases not matched to a gene. Germline V gene data show CDR1 as SGDLS and CDR2 as YYNGEE. The CDR3 length is 18 residues. CDR3 nucleotides: TGTGCCAGCAGCGTCGGCCTAGCGGGGGGAGGCGGTGGAGATACGCAGTATTTT. Its translation is CASSVGLAGGGGGDTQYF.

The genes are TRBV5-6 and TRBJ2-1, with D unresolved. V dropped 1 base and J dropped 4 bases, with 6 bases sitting between them. CDR1 is SGHDT, CDR2 YYEEEE, per germline. CDR3 size: 13 residues. The DNA for the CDR3 is TGTGCCAGCAGCTTGTCCGGGTACAATGAGCAGTTCTTC. The encoded protein is CASSLSGYNEQFF.

The chain employs TRBV6-6 and TRBJ1-6; TRBD1 aligns across 7 bases. The CDR3 covers 14 residues. CDR1 is MNHNY, CDR2 SVGAGI, per germline (reference sequence). With V trimmed by 8 bases and J by 8 bases, 9 bases remained unmatched. The CDR3 spells CASDNAGGYSPLHF. As DNA, the CDR3 is TGTGCCAGCGATAACGCAGGGGGGTATTCACCCCTCCACTTT.

This clone was found once. The chain links TRBV15 to TRBJ1-1, with TRBD1 identical over 7 bases. Germline assignment: CDR1 LNHNV and CDR2 YYDKDF (reference sequence). The junction had 9 bases not matched to a gene; V was cut back by 0 bases and J by 5 bases. This CDR3 contains 16 residues. CDR3 region: CATSRDLGGAGTEAFF. The CDR3 region has the DNA TGTGCCACCAGCAGAGATCTAGGGGGCGCGGGGACTGAAGCTTTCTTT.

Relative to its sample, this clone is medium-sized. No DNA is shown, since the ends of the CDR3 on it are uncertain; the CDR3 is the one TCRdb lists. The chain has TRBV4-2 and TRBJ2-5; the table's D call TRBD2 went unverified against the DNA. The length of the CDR3 is 22 amino acids, counting both ends. Germline values: CDR1 LGHNA, CDR2 YNFKEQ. CDR3 loop: CASSPGISVPAAKIGRQETQYF.

The chain joins TRBV11-3 to TRBJ2-5, with D possibly being TRBD1 (6 bases). CDR3 length equals 13 residues. Germline V CDR1 and CDR2: SGHNT, YENEEA. V dropped 5 bases and J dropped 3 bases, with 10 bases sitting between them. The CDR3 nucleotides read TGTGCCAGCAGCCCCAGGGGAGAAGAGACCCAGTACTTC. This gives the protein CASSPRGEETQYF.

The rearrangement uses TRBV6-5 and TRBJ2-7, with 9 bases identical to TRBD2. Germline V gives CDR1 MNHEY, CDR2 SVGAGI. The J segment lost 2 bases and the V segment lost 5 bases, leaving 4 bases of the junction unmatched. CDR3 size: 14 residues. The CDR3 spells CASSRLAETYEQYF. The CDR3 DNA reads as TGTGCCAGCAGTAGACTAGCGGAGACCTACGAGCAGTACTTC.

The V gene is TRBV6-5, the J gene TRBJ1-2, with a possible D match to TRBD1 (6 bases). This CDR3 is 13 amino acids long. Trimming stripped 8 bases from V and 1 base from J, with 11 bases between. CDR1 and CDR2 from the germline V gene are MNHEY and SVGAGI. The chain's CDR3 is CASGPRGNYGYTF. The CDR3 DNA reads as TGTGCCAGCGGCCCCAGGGGTAACTATGGCTACACCTTC.

The chain recombines TRBV4-1 with TRBJ1-1, with 9 bases aligning to TRBD1. Germline CDR1 reads MGHRA; CDR2 reads YSYEKL. The CDR3 covers 15 residues. J lost 1 base, V lost 3 bases, and 3 bases had no gene match. As DNA, the CDR3 is TGCGCCAGCAGCCAGCTGACAGGGGGGAACACTGAAGCTTTCTTT. The encoded protein is CASSQLTGGNTEAFF.

The chain is built from TRBV6-4 and TRBJ2-3; 9 nucleotides agree with TRBD2. CDR3 length equals 16 residues. Germline lookup yields CDR1 MRHNA and CDR2 SNTAGT. The V and J ends lost 0 bases and 6 bases, in that order; junction bases with no gene match: 7. The CDR3 DNA follows: TGTGCCAGCAGTGACTCGGGCGGGGGGGCCTTGGATACGCAGTATTTT. Amino acid sequence: CASSDSGGGALDTQYF.

V and J are TRBV19 and TRBJ1-1, with unresolved D. The ends were cut back, 3 bases at V and 5 bases at J, with 13 bases in the middle. The CDR3 has 14 residues. Germline assignment: CDR1 LNHDA and CDR2 SQIVND (reference sequence). The chain's CDR3 is CASSITRGRTEAFF. As DNA, the CDR3 is TGTGCCAGTAGTATCACACGGGGAAGGACTGAAGCTTTCTTT.

The chain is built from TRBV6-5 and TRBJ2-7; D might be TRBD1 (5 bases). CDR1 MNHEY and CDR2 SVGAGI come from the germline V gene. The CDR3 runs 12 residues. Trimming removed 5 bases from V and 6 bases from J, with 11 bases in between. The CDR3 loop reads CASSNRQSEQYF. The CDR3 nucleotides read TGTGCCAGCAGTAACCGACAGTCCGAGCAGTACTTC.

The V gene is TRBV13, the J gene TRBJ2-5, with a weak D call TRBD2 (6 bases). The CDR3 has 16 amino acids. The V end lost 5 bases, the J end lost 1 base, and 17 bases lay between the germline ends. CDR1 PRHDT and CDR2 FYEKMQ come from the germline V gene (reference sequence). The CDR3 loop is CASSTGDWGSQETQYF. CDR3 nucleotides: TGTGCCAGCAGCACCGGGGACTGGGGAAGCCAAGAGACCCAGTACTTC.

The chain uses TRBV30 and TRBJ1-2, with 10 bases lining up with TRBD1. The CDR3 consists of 14 residues. Germline assignment: CDR1 GTSNPN and CDR2 SVGIG (reference sequence). J lost 2 bases, V lost 1 base, and 1 base had no gene match. The CDR3 nucleotides read TGTGCCTGGAGTGGGGGACAGGGGAACTATGGCTACACCTTC. It is translated as CAWSGGQGNYGYTF.

This chain's CDR3 is CASSVAASGVYEQYF. For the CDR3, the DNA is TGTGCCAGCAGCGTAGCGGCTAGCGGAGTCTACGAGCAGTACTTC. The chain joins TRBV9 to TRBJ2-7, with TRBD2 identical over 7 bases. V shed 0 bases, J shed 3 bases, and the junction held 6 bases outside the gene matches. Germline V CDR1 and CDR2: SGDLS, YYNGEE. The CDR3 covers 15 residues.

This chain uses TRBV6-5 with TRBJ2-3, with D unclear. CDR1 is MNHEY, CDR2 SVGAGI, per germline. The CDR3 length is 14 residues. The V and J ends lost 2 bases and 0 bases respectively, with 6 bases between them. As DNA, the CDR3 is TGTGCCAGCAGTTACGTGACTAGCACAGATACGCAGTATTTT. It is translated as CASSYVTSTDTQYF.

The V and J genes are TRBV4-2 and TRBJ2-2, with TRBD1 matching over 8 bases. Trimming removed 0 bases from V and 6 bases from J; junction bases left unmatched: 12. This CDR3 comprises 18 residues. The germline V gene encodes CDR1 LGHNA and CDR2 YNFKEQ. CDR3 DNA: TGTGCCAGCAGCCAAGATCTCGTCAGGGGGCGTTCGGCCGGGGAGCTGTTTTTT. Residues: CASSQDLVRGRSAGELFF.